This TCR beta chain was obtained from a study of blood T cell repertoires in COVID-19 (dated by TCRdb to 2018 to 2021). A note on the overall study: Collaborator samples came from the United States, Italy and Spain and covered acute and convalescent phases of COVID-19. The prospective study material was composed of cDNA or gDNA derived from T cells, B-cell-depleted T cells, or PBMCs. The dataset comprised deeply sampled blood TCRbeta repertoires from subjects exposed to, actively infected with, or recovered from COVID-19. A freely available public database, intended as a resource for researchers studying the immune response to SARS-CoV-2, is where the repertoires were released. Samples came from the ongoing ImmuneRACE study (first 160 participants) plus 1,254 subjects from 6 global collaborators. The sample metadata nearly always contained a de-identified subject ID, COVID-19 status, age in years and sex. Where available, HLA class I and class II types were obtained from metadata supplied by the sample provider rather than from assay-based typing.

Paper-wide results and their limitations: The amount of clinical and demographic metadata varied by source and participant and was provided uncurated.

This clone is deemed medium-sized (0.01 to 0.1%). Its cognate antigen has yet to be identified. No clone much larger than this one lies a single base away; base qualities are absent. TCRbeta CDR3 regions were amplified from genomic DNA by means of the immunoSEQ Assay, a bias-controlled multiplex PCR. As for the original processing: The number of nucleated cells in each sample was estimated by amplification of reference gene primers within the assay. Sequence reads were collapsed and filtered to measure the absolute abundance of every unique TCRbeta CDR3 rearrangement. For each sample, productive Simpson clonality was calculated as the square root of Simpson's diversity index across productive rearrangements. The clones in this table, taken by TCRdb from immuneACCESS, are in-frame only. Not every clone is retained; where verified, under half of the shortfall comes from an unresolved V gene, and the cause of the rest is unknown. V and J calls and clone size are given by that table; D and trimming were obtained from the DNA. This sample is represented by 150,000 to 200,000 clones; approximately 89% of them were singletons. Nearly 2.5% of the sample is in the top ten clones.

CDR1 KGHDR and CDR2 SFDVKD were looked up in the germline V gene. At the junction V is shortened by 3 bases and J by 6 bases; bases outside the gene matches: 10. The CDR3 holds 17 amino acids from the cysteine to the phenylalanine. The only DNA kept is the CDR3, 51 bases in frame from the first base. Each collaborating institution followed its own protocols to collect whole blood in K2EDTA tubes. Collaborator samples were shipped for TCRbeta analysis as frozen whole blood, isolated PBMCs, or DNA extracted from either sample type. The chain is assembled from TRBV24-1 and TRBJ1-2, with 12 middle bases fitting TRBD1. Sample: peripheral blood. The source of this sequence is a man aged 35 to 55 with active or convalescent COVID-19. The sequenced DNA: TGTGCCACCAGTGATGCCGGGACAGGGGGCGCGCTTAATGGCTACACCTTC. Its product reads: CATSDAGTGGALNGYTF.